The T cell receptor beta chain described here comes from a study of T cell responses to AZD1222 COVID-19 vaccine. Study-wide results and limits: Clonal diversity was possibly underestimated, and the donors were mostly white British, with more females.

CDR3 length equals 17 residues. Unmatched junction bases numbered 9, after V lost 4 bases and J lost 3 bases. Germline V gene lookup returns CDR1 SGDLS and CDR2 YYNGEE. Worth noting for this clone: Its antigen is not identified.

The table came from immunoSEQ multiplex PCR; TCRdb's copy has only in-frame clones and leaves some out. Among some 120,000 clones listed, roughly nine tenths were seen once. The chain is built from TRBV9 and TRBJ2-5; the match to TRBD2 covers 13 bases. This receptor was taken from an adult who received the AZD1222 COVID-19 vaccine. Sample: peripheral blood, taken 28 days after the second AZD1222 dose. The CDR3 reads CASSPGGLAGDKETQYF. Written as DNA, the CDR3 is TGTGCCAGCAGCCCAGGCGGACTAGCGGGGGATAAAGAGACCCAGTACTTC. Based on the CDR3 plus reference TRBV9 and TRBJ2-5, the full variable domain is DSGVTQTPKHLITATGQRVTLRCSPRSGDLSVYWYQQSLDQGLQFLIQYYNGEERAKGNILERFSAQQFPDLHSELNLSSLELGDSALYFCASSPGGLAGDKETQYFGPGTRLLVL.